This T cell receptor beta chain was observed in a study of blood T cell repertoires in COVID-19. On the study more broadly: T cells, B-cell-depleted T cells, or PBMCs provided the cDNA or gDNA that served as material.

With 2 bases removed from V and 1 base from J, the gap between germline ends came to 11 bases. The germline V gene has CDR1 MNHEY and CDR2 SVGAGI. CDR3 length: 16 amino acids. Sequencing was performed with immunoSEQ multiplex PCR; in TCRdb, only in-frame clones are kept and a portion is missing. The table includes 50,000 or so clones, approximately 90% detected once. The origin of this receptor is a woman of 80 years or more with acute or convalescent COVID-19. Sequencing used peripheral blood. The chain links TRBV6-5 to TRBJ2-2; a weak D match, TRBD2 (5 bases). The CDR3 is CASSYGGPMNTGELFF. In DNA form, the CDR3 reads TGTGCCAGCAGTTACGGAGGACCCATGAACACCGGGGAGCTGTTTTTT.